The 12 T cell receptor beta chains reported below all come from one sample, sequenced in a study of blood T cell repertoires in COVID-19 (dated by TCRdb to the early 2020s). Library method: the immunoSEQ multiplex PCR assay. The table was pulled from immuneACCESS by TCRdb, which kept in-frame rearrangements only. Such tables lose some clones; where checked, under half of the loss comes from unresolved V genes, and the rest has no known cause. For this sample the table gives about 360,000 clones, of which approximately 86% were detected only once. Jointly, the top ten make up about 7.6% of the sample. The sample taken for sequencing was peripheral blood. The receptors here all came from an older woman with COVID-19, enrolled during active disease.

This chain connects TRBV13 to TRBJ1-2, with no clear D. V was clipped by 5 bases and J by 8 bases, with 21 bases between them. CDR3 length: 15 residues. Per the germline V gene, CDR1 is PRHDT and CDR2 is FYEKMQ (reference sequence). The CDR3 here is CASSPGITPRRGYTF. The DNA of the CDR3 is TGTGCCAGCAGCCCCGGGATCACCCCTAGGAGGGGCTACACCTTC.

The chain recombines TRBV6-7 with TRBJ2-5; maybe TRBD2 (5 bases). TRBV6-7 is an ORF; its function is uncertain. V was shortened by 6 bases and J by 1 base, with 18 bases between the two germline ends. The CDR3 extends over 16 amino acids. The DNA for the CDR3 is TGTGCCAGCAGCAATCCGTTAGCGACCCCCCAAGAGACCCAGTACTTC. Its translation is CASSNPLATPQETQYF.

This rearrangement joins TRBV11-3 to TRBJ2-7; a possible D gene is TRBD1 (6 bases). CDR3 size: 15 residues. Looked up from germline, CDR1 is SGHNT and CDR2 is YENEEA. V lost 5 bases and J lost 2, with 16 bases in between. This chain's CDR3 is CASSPMGAPTYEQYF. DNA of the CDR3: TGTGCCAGCAGCCCCATGGGGGCGCCAACCTACGAGCAGTACTTC.

Notes on this clone: Its ends do not fully match the called genes, so a read error is possible. The chain uses TRBV19 and TRBJ2-3, with no clear D. Germline CDR1 is LNHDA and CDR2 is SQIVND (reference sequence). This CDR3 region has 13 residues. The CDR3 nucleotides are TGTGCCAGTTGTATGTCCGCGGCAGATACGCAGTATTTT. Protein: CASCMSAADTQYF.

The chain has TRBV27 and TRBJ2-6; D perhaps matches TRBD2 (5 bases). The CDR3 totals 17 residues. V was cut by 3 bases and J by 0 bases, with 12 bases left in between. Germline values: CDR1 MNHEY, CDR2 SMNVEV (reference sequence). CDR3 DNA sequence: TGTGCCAGCAGTTTCAAGACTACTAGCTCTGGGGCCAACGTCCTGACTTTC. Protein product: CASSFKTTSSGANVLTF. Complete variable domain (other parts from reference TRBV27 and TRBJ2-6): EAQVTQNPRYLITVTGKKLTVTCSQNMNHEYMSWYRQDPGLGLRQIYYSMNVEVTDKGDVPEGYKVSRKEKRNFPLILESPSPNQTSLYFCASSFKTTSSGANVLTFGAGSRLTVL.

For the CDR3, the DNA is TGCGCCAGCGACAGTAATGACAGGGAGTCCTACAATGAGCAGTTCTTC. Translated: CASDSNDRESYNEQFF. The rearrangement uses TRBV10-1 and TRBJ2-1, with 7 positions matching TRBD1. Trimming at V came to 8 bases and at J to 1 base, leaving 11 bases not matched to a gene. Germline CDR1 is WNHNN and CDR2 is SYGVQD (reference sequence). The CDR3 spans 16 residues.

This clone occurred once. This sequence joins TRBV3-1 (or the pseudogene TRBV3-2) and TRBJ1-4, with TRBD1 identical over 7 bases. V was clipped by 6 bases and J by 7 bases; unmatched bases: 5. Germline CDR1 LGHDT, CDR2 YNNKEL (reference sequence). The CDR3 totals 13 residues. The CDR3: CASRDRDSEKLFF. The DNA of the CDR3 is TGTGCCAGCAGGGATCGGGACAGTGAAAAACTGTTTTTT.

The CDR3 sequence: CASSPGVPSMFGYTF. The CDR3 DNA sequence: TGTGCCAGCAGCCCGGGGGTTCCTAGTATGTTTGGCTACACCTTC. The rearrangement links TRBV3-1 (or the pseudogene TRBV3-2) to TRBJ1-2; possibly TRBD1 for D (5 bases). Trimming shortened V by 4 bases and J by 7 bases, and 19 bases separated the two germline ends. Germline CDR1 LGHDT, CDR2 YNNKEL (reference sequence). This CDR3 has 15 amino acids.

The V and J genes are TRBV11-3 and TRBJ2-1; TRBD2 might be the D (6 bases). The CDR3 extends over 13 amino acids. Germline V gene data show CDR1 as SGHNT and CDR2 as YENEEA. V dropped 1 base and J dropped 7 bases, with 8 bases sitting between them. In DNA, the CDR3 is TGTGCCAGCAGCTTAGGGGGGGATAATGAGCAGTTCTTC. Its translation is CASSLGGDNEQFF.

V and J are TRBV24-1 and TRBJ2-7; 11 nucleotides line up with TRBD2. The CDR3 is 16 amino acids. CDR1 and CDR2 (germline): KGHDR, SFDVKD. With V trimmed by 8 bases and J by 6 bases, 14 bases remained unmatched. CDR3 residues: CATTGASGGPGGEQYF. The CDR3 bases are TGTGCCACCACGGGGGCTAGCGGGGGGCCAGGGGGCGAGCAGTACTTC.

The genes are TRBV19 and TRBJ1-1, with a weak D call TRBD1 (5 bases). The V end lost 1 base, the J end lost 10 bases, and 28 bases lay between the germline ends. Germline-derived CDR1 and CDR2 are LNHDA and SQIVND (reference sequence). The CDR3 covers 18 residues. CDR3 DNA sequence: TGTGCCAGTAGTATAGGGCCTTACAGCGGGGGGATTGATGGTAGAGCTTTCTTT. This sequence encodes CASSIGPYSGGIDGRAFF.

The V call is TRBV5-4, the J call TRBJ2-2, with a tentative D call TRBD2 (5 bases). The ends were cut back, 1 base at V and 1 base at J, with 8 bases in the middle. The CDR3 is made up of 15 amino acids. Germline assignment: CDR1 SGHNT and CDR2 YYREEE (reference sequence). DNA for the CDR3: TGTGCCAGCAGCTTGTCGCGGGTGAACACCGGGGAGCTGTTTTTT. It specifies CASSLSRVNTGELFF.